This T cell receptor (beta chain) appears in the sequencing data of a study of cytomegalovirus exposure and HLA in healthy donors. General observations from the study: Sequencing depth across donors, presence/absence analyses assumed, was roughly uniform. While the bulk of TCR sequences proved rare, some public TCRs turned up in many donors.

Nominal health characterized the donors when sampled, though unrecorded immune exposures were likely. On this clone: Its antigen is as yet unknown.

This CDR3 has 15 residues. Germline-derived CDR1 and CDR2 are SGHNT and YENEEA. The V end lost 4 bases, the J end lost 5 bases, and 17 bases lay between the germline ends. Primers: 60 Vbeta forward and 13 Jbeta reverse. TCRdb's copy holds only in-frame clones and misses some; the assay was immunoSEQ multiplex PCR. This table has roughly 130,000 clones, roughly 74% appearing once. The TCR originated in a woman aged 50 to 60 in good health and CMV-seropositive. The rearrangement links TRBV11-3 to TRBJ2-5; D is possibly TRBD2 (7 bases). Sequenced material: PBMCs. The CDR3 spells CASSSQGGGRETQYF. The CDR3 coding sequence is TGTGCCAGCAGCTCTCAGGGCGGGGGCCGGGAGACCCAGTACTTC. The full variable domain, completed using reference TRBV11-3 and TRBJ2-5, is EAGVVQSPRYKIIEKKQPVAFWCNPISGHNTLYWYLQNLGQGPELLIRYENEEAVDDSQLPKDRFSAERLKGVDSTLKIQPAELGDSAVYLCASSSQGGGRETQYFGPGTRLLVL.